The 14 T cell receptor beta chains presented below share a single source sample, sequenced in a study of response to subunit inactivated influenza vaccine. MiXCR, run by TCRdb on the RT-PCR reads, gives a single entry per CDR3 protein. The repertoire includes under 200,000 distinct CDR3 sequences, more than 10% of them detected once, and 25% to 30% sits in the top ten. These records were also assigned to another study, of T cells expressing NK-cell markers. That investigation notes: Researchers built TCR beta cDNA using 5'RACE template switching with UMIs.

The source material was CD8+ T cells sorted from PBMCs, sampled 12 days after vaccination. The receptors originated from a man in his fifties or sixties who received an inactivated influenza vaccine.

This clonotype was detected only a few times. V is TRBV2 and J is TRBJ2-7, with no clear D. From germline, CDR1 is SNHLY and CDR2 FYNNEI. V was shortened by 4 bases and J by 4 bases, with 8 bases between the two germline ends. The CDR3 is 12 amino acids. The CDR3 sequence: CASSVVQYEQYF. The DNA of the CDR3 is TGTGCCAGCAGTGTTGTACAGTACGAGCAGTACTTC.

This clonotype was observed a handful of times. The V call is TRBV28, the J call TRBJ2-3; the match to TRBD1 covers 12 bases. CDR1 is MDHEN and CDR2 is SYDVKM in the germline V gene. The J segment lost 4 bases and the V segment lost 4 bases, leaving 6 bases of the junction unmatched. This CDR3 contains 16 residues. The CDR3 coding sequence is TGTGCCAGCAGTTCCGGGACAGGGGGCTTGTCAGATACGCAGTATTTT. Residues: CASSSGTGGLSDTQYF. The whole variable domain, remainder taken from reference TRBV28 and TRBJ2-3, is DVKVTQSSRYLVKRTGEKVFLECVQDMDHENMFWYRQDPGLGLRLIYFSYDVKMKEKGDIPEGYSVSREKKERFSLILESASTNQTSMYLCASSSGTGGLSDTQYFGPGTRLTVL.

This clonotype was counted only a few times. The chain carries TRBV27 and TRBJ2-7; D is uncertain. The V gene's germline CDR1 is MNHEY and CDR2 SMNVEV (reference sequence). CDR3 size: 14 residues. V was trimmed by 1 base and J by 2 bases, leaving 9 bases between them. The DNA for the CDR3 is TGTGCCAGCAGTTTATACGGCCAAACCTACGAGCAGTACTTC. As protein: CASSLYGQTYEQYF.

The V call is TRBV27, the J call TRBJ2-7; the D is unclear. Germline values: CDR1 MNHEY, CDR2 SMNVEV (reference sequence). The CDR3 is made up of 14 amino acids. V gave up 0 bases and J gave up 5 bases, with 11 bases separating them. DNA of the CDR3: TGTGCCAGCAGTTTATCGGCCGGGTTGGACGAGCAGTACTTC. It translates to CASSLSAGLDEQYF.

The sample holds a few counts of this clonotype. The chain is built from TRBV2 and TRBJ2-5, with D possibly being TRBD2 (5 bases). V was pared by 6 bases and J by 4 bases, with 9 bases between. Germline lookup yields CDR1 SNHLY and CDR2 FYNNEI. The CDR3 is 12 residues long. The CDR3 loop reads CASRTAGETQYF. The CDR3 coding sequence is TGTGCCAGCAGGACCGCGGGAGAGACCCAGTACTTC.

This clonotype has only a few counts. The chain combines TRBV7-9 with TRBJ2-3; the D gene is possibly TRBD2 (6 bases). Germline assignment: CDR1 SEHNR and CDR2 FQNEAQ (reference sequence). This CDR3 is 15 amino acids long. The germline V and J ends were trimmed by 2 bases and 6 bases, with 15 bases remaining between them. The DNA for the CDR3 is TGTGCCAGCAGCTTATCATTCGGAGGGCCTGATACGCAGTATTTT. This translates into CASSLSFGGPDTQYF.

This clonotype has more than one count but fewer than ten. This chain links TRBV20-1 with TRBJ2-2; D perhaps matches TRBD1 (5 bases). The CDR3 has 16 amino acids. CDR1 DFQATT and CDR2 SNEGSKA come from the germline V gene (reference sequence). V lost 0 bases to trimming and J lost 5 bases, with 16 bases between them. DNA for the CDR3: TGCAGTGCTAGAGATCATTGGCAGGGTAGTACCGGGGAGCTGTTTTTT. Its translation: CSARDHWQGSTGELFF.

Many counts were recorded for this clonotype. The V gene is TRBV7-8, the J gene TRBJ2-3, with TRBD2 as a possible D gene (7 bases). The CDR3 extends over 20 amino acids. CDR1 SGHVS and CDR2 FQNEAQ come from the germline V gene. Between the trimmed V and J ends, which lost 2 bases and 2 bases, there was a span of 26 bases. CDR3 coding DNA: TGTGCCAGCAGCTTAACAGGATCCTTACGACGGGGGGCCCCCACAGATACGCAGTATTTT. It encodes CASSLTGSLRRGAPTDTQYF.

This clonotype turned up a few times. The gene calls are TRBV5-5 and TRBJ2-7; 12 nucleotides line up with TRBD1. Losses at the gene ends were 5 bases for V and 7 bases for J; bases not matched to a gene: 10. The CDR3 is 15 amino acids. Per the germline V gene, CDR1 is SGHKS and CDR2 is YYEKEE (reference sequence). CDR3 amino acids: CASSFRDRGLDEQYF. The CDR3, as DNA: TGTGCCAGCAGTTTCCGGGACAGGGGGCTTGATGAGCAGTACTTC.

With respect to this clonotype: One end of the junction fails to match germline, which may point to a read error. V and J are TRBV20-1 and TRBJ2-7; TRBD2 aligns across 11 bases. Germline CDR1 DFQATT, CDR2 SNEGSKA (reference sequence). CDR3 size: 15 residues. CDR3 loop: CSAPVSGRASYEEYF. The CDR3 DNA reads TGCAGTGCTCCGGTTAGCGGGAGGGCCTCCTACGAGGAGTACTTC.

This clonotype has more than one count but fewer than ten. In DNA, the CDR3 is TGTGCCAGCAGTTACAAGGTAGCGGGAAACACAGATACGCAGTATTTT. Translated, it gives CASSYKVAGNTDTQYF. The chain employs TRBV6-2 or TRBV6-3 and TRBJ2-3; 8 bases agree with TRBD2. Germline CDR1 reads MNHEY; CDR2 reads SVGEGT. The trim removed 2 bases at V and 2 bases at J, leaving 6 bases unmatched. The length of the CDR3 is 16 residues.

A few counts support this clonotype. This chain's CDR3 is CASSLGLRGNIQYF. The CDR3 DNA follows: TGTGCCAGCAGCCTCGGACTAAGGGGAAACATTCAGTACTTC. V gene TRBV11-2 combines with J gene TRBJ2-4; perhaps TRBD2 as D (6 bases). CDR1 and CDR2 from the germline V gene are SGHAT and FQNNGV. V lost 5 bases to trimming and J lost 6 bases, with 14 bases between them. This CDR3 is 14 amino acids long.

About this clonotype itself: A much larger clone lies a single base off, so this may be a read error. V and J are TRBV12-3 or TRBV12-4 and TRBJ2-7; TRBD1 is a possible D gene (6 bases). The CDR3 is made up of 15 amino acids. V shed 5 bases and J shed 0 bases, with 14 bases lying between them. The CDR3 protein is CASSPNRDNSYEQYF. The DNA for the CDR3 is TGTGCCAGCAGTCCGAACCGGGACAACTCCTACGAGCAGTACTTC.

Ten or more counts support this clonotype. V is TRBV3-1 and J is TRBJ2-2, with TRBD2 matching 11 bases. This CDR3 comprises 16 residues. The ends lost 4 bases at V and 5 bases at J; junction bases unmatched: 6. CDR1 is LGHDT and CDR2 is YNNKEL in the germline V gene (reference sequence). The CDR3 DNA sequence: TGTGCCAGCAGCCCTAGACTAGCGGGGCTAACCGGGGAGCTGTTTTTT. It codes for CASSPRLAGLTGELFF. Using reference TRBV3-1 and TRBJ2-2 for the parts outside the CDR3, the full variable domain is DTAVSQTPKYLVTQMGNDKSIKCEQNLGHDTMYWYKQDSKKFLKIMFSYNNKELIINETVPNRFSPKSPDKAHLNLHINSLELGDSAVYFCASSPRLAGLTGELFFGEGSRLTVL.